This T cell receptor (beta chain) was recorded in a study of blood T cell repertoires in COVID-19. Background on the study: COVID-19 samples, acute and convalescent, were from the United States, Italy and Spain. Sample material is recorded as cDNA or gDNA derived from T cells, B-cell-depleted T cells, or PBMCs.

Original processing methods: Counts of nucleated cells, estimated from reference gene primer amplification, were obtained. The data were produced by immunoSEQ multiplex PCR, yet TCRdb's version contains in-frame clones alone and is incomplete. V, J and clone size reflect that table, while D and trimming were determined from the DNA. The sample has roughly 250,000 clones, less than 90% seen once. Seattle's enrolled individuals joined amid active infection and were then monitored longitudinally. Material: peripheral blood. The TCR was taken from a woman in her 30s with COVID-19, enrolled during active disease.

CDR3 residues: CASSLSSGSHTEAFF. CDR3 DNA sequence: TGTGCCAGCAGTTTAAGTTCGGGGTCCCACACTGAAGCTTTCTTT. The chain combines TRBV28 with TRBJ1-1; D gene ambiguous. CDR1 and CDR2 from the germline V gene are MDHEN and SYDVKM. Trimming took 2 bases from V and 3 from J, leaving 13 bases between them. The CDR3 is 15 amino acids.